Below, 26 T cell receptor beta chains from the same sample are listed, as sequenced in a study of blood T cell repertoires in COVID-19. Some clones are missing from TCRdb's copy, which holds only in-frame ones; the method was immunoSEQ multiplex PCR. The top ten clones hold less than 2.5% of a sample with over 100,000 clones, roughly three quarters of them seen once. The sample taken for sequencing was peripheral blood. Source of these receptors: a woman in her seventies with acute or convalescent COVID-19.

V is TRBV11-2 and J is TRBJ2-7; tentative D call: TRBD1 (6 bases). Trimming pared 5 bases from V and 4 bases from J, leaving 18 bases between. The CDR3 runs 15 residues. Germline-derived CDR1 and CDR2 are SGHAT and FQNNGV. The CDR3 here is CASSPRGGILYEQYF. The CDR3 coding sequence is TGTGCCAGCAGCCCCCGTGGGGGCATCTTGTACGAGCAGTACTTC.

This clone was detected a few times. The gene calls are TRBV2 and TRBJ2-2; TRBD1 aligns across 7 bases. The trim removed 3 bases at V and 7 bases at J, leaving 14 bases unmatched. CDR1 and CDR2 (germline): SNHLY, FYNNEI. CDR3 size: 17 residues. The CDR3 reads CASSDPLNRGIIGELFF. CDR3 in DNA: TGTGCCAGCAGTGATCCGTTGAACAGGGGAATAATCGGGGAGCTGTTTTTT.

The CDR3 nucleotides read TGTGCCAGCTCACCATCAACTACTGATTCACCCCTCCACTTT. Amino acids: CASSPSTTDSPLHF. The V and J genes are TRBV18 and TRBJ1-6; D is ambiguous. The CDR3 spans 14 residues. Trimming shortened V by 2 bases and J by 8 bases, and 10 bases separated the two germline ends. Germline CDR1 KGHSH, CDR2 LQKENI.

This clone was seen only a few times. The chain is built from TRBV13 and TRBJ1-3, with TRBD1 as a possible D gene (5 bases). Germline V gene lookup returns CDR1 PRHDT and CDR2 FYEKMQ (reference sequence). The CDR3 covers 14 residues. Trimming stripped 5 bases from V and 1 base from J, with 9 bases between. In DNA, the CDR3 is TGTGCCAGCAGCCACCAGGGTTCTGGAAACACCATATATTTT. It codes for CASSHQGSGNTIYF.

This clone was counted only a few times. J is TRBJ1-2 and V is TRBV7-9, with a tentative D call TRBD1 (5 bases). Germline V gene sequence: CDR1 SEHNR, CDR2 FQNEAQ (reference sequence). The CDR3 is 17 amino acids. Trimming left V 5 bases short and J 2 bases short, with 21 bases between. CDR3 in DNA: TGTGCCAGCAGCCCGAACGTGGGACTTGCGCAGAACTATGGCTACACCTTC. The encoded protein is CASSPNVGLAQNYGYTF. The full variable domain, in which reference TRBV7-9 and TRBJ1-2 provide the parts outside the CDR3, is DTGVSQNPRHKITKRGQNVTFRCDPISEHNRLYWYRQTLGQGPEFLTYFQNEAQLEKSRLLSDRFSAERPKGSFSTLEIQRTEQGDSAMYLCASSPNVGLAQNYGYTFGSGTRLTVV.

The CDR3 spells CASSQGGIYGYTF. The CDR3 nucleotides read TGTGCCAGCAGCCAAGGGGGCATCTATGGCTACACCTTC. The chain is built from TRBV3-1 (or the pseudogene TRBV3-2) and TRBJ1-2; a possible D gene is TRBD1 (5 bases). Germline CDR1 LGHDT, CDR2 YNNKEL (reference sequence). With 1 base removed from V and 4 bases from J, the gap between germline ends came to 7 bases. This CDR3 region has 13 residues.

This chain connects TRBV30 to TRBJ1-5, with 9 nucleotides matching TRBD1. Germline lookup yields CDR1 GTSNPN and CDR2 SVGIG (reference sequence). J was trimmed by 2 bases and V by 4 bases; bases with no gene match: 6. The CDR3 is made up of 15 amino acids. The CDR3 is CAWTLQGARNQPQHF. CDR3 coding DNA: TGTGCCTGGACTCTACAGGGGGCGCGCAATCAGCCCCAGCATTTT.

This clone was seen a few times. The chain employs TRBV15 and TRBJ1-2; TRBD1 agrees at 9 bases. Trimming took 3 bases from V and 1 from J; bases not matched to a gene: 9. Germline CDR1 is LNHNV and CDR2 is YYDKDF (reference sequence). The CDR3 loop spans 17 amino acids. CDR3 in amino acids: CATSRVGQGSRNYGYTF. In DNA form, the CDR3 reads TGTGCCACCAGCAGGGTGGGACAGGGTAGCCGTAACTATGGCTACACCTTC. Filled out from reference TRBV15 and TRBJ1-2, the complete variable domain reads DAMVIQNPRYQVTQFGKPVTLSCSQTLNHNVMYWYQQKSSQAPKLLFHYYDKDFNNEADTPDNFQSRRPNTSFCFLDIRSPGLGDTAMYLCATSRVGQGSRNYGYTFGSGTRLTVV.

The chain employs TRBV7-9 and TRBJ2-1; 10 nucleotides match TRBD1. Trimming took 5 bases from V and 6 from J; bases not matched to a gene: 4. The germline V gene encodes CDR1 SEHNR and CDR2 FQNEAQ (reference sequence). This CDR3 has 14 amino acids. The CDR3 region is CASSPDRGVNEQFF. For the CDR3, the DNA is TGTGCCAGCAGCCCGGACAGGGGGGTCAATGAGCAGTTCTTC.

This chain connects TRBV6-5 to TRBJ1-1, with TRBD1 matching over 7 bases. The germline gives CDR1 MNHEY, CDR2 SVGAGI. This CDR3 is 14 amino acids long. The V gene end was trimmed by 6 bases and the J gene end by 3 bases; junction bases not matched to a gene: 7. The CDR3 DNA follows: TGTGCCAGCAGGAGACAGGGCTCCTACACTGAAGCTTTCTTT. Amino acids: CASRRQGSYTEAFF.

The rearrangement links TRBV5-4 to TRBJ1-1; D unresolved. The CDR3 runs to 13 residues. V lost 1 base and J lost 3, with 7 bases in between. Germline V gene lookup returns CDR1 SGHNT and CDR2 YYREEE (reference sequence). The CDR3 reads CASSLHYYTEAFF. The CDR3 DNA is TGTGCCAGCAGCTTGCACTACTACACTGAAGCTTTCTTT.

This chain joins TRBV28 and TRBJ2-5, with TRBD2 as a possible D gene (5 bases). Germline V gives CDR1 MDHEN, CDR2 SYDVKM. The CDR3 has 14 amino acids. Trimming cost V 7 bases and J 5 bases, with 17 bases left between them. CDR3 sequence reads: CASNLGSGWETQYF. CDR3 DNA: TGTGCCAGCAACTTGGGCTCGGGGTGGGAGACCCAGTACTTC.

V and J are TRBV29-1 and TRBJ2-1; 11 positions agree with TRBD1. The CDR3 loop spans 13 amino acids. Trimming removed 7 bases from V and 3 bases from J; junction bases left unmatched: 2. The germline gives CDR1 SQVTM, CDR2 ANQGSEA. The CDR3 protein is CSAGTGGYNEQFF. The CDR3 DNA follows: TGCAGCGCCGGGACAGGGGGCTACAATGAGCAGTTCTTC.

In its sample, this clone was seen a few times. This sequence joins TRBV28 and TRBJ1-3; perhaps TRBD1 as D (6 bases). V lost 9 bases and J 3 bases, leaving 15 bases between the germline ends. The germline CDR1 and CDR2 sequences are MDHEN and SYDVKM. CDR3 size: 14 residues. CDR3 amino acids: CASNGGALGNTIYF. CDR3 DNA sequence: TGTGCCAGTAACGGGGGGGCGCTTGGAAACACCATATATTTT.

About this clone: The same CDR3 arises from other DNA sequences in this sample as well. J is TRBJ1-6 and V is TRBV11-2, with a weak D call TRBD1 (6 bases). The V and J ends lost 3 bases and 7 bases respectively, with 7 bases between them. This CDR3 spans 13 amino acids. Germline CDR1 reads SGHAT; CDR2 reads FQNNGV. CDR3 sequence reads: CASSLGANSPLHF. Written as DNA, the CDR3 is TGTGCCAGCAGCTTGGGGGCCAATTCACCCCTCCACTTT.

The rearrangement uses TRBV5-1 and TRBJ2-1, with D possibly matching TRBD1 (6 bases). The CDR3 is 13 residues long. Trimming took 0 bases from V and 7 from J, leaving 8 bases between them. The germline gives CDR1 SGHRS, CDR2 YFSETQ. Written as DNA, the CDR3 is TGCGCCAGCAGCTTGGCAGGGGTGAATGAGCAGTTCTTC. Its translation is CASSLAGVNEQFF.

The chain employs TRBV18 and TRBJ2-5; D gene ambiguous. V was cut by 3 bases and J by 3 bases, with 11 bases left in between. Per germline, CDR1 KGHSH and CDR2 LQKENI. This CDR3 has 14 residues. This CDR3 is CASSPSTAKETQYF. The CDR3 nucleotides are TGTGCCAGCTCACCGAGTACAGCCAAAGAGACCCAGTACTTC. Full variable domain (missing parts from reference TRBV18 and TRBJ2-5): NAGVMQNPRHLVRRRGQEARLRCSPMKGHSHVYWYRQLPEEGLKFMVYLQKENIIDESGMPKERFSAEFPKEGPSILRIQQVVRGDSAAYFCASSPSTAKETQYFGPGTRLLVL.

The CDR3, as DNA: TGCGCCAGCACCTGGGTGGGAGGGAACGCCGAGCAGTACTTC. This translates into CASTWVGGNAEQYF. V and J are TRBV5-1 and TRBJ2-7; TRBD2 matches 7 bases. The V and J ends lost 6 bases and 6 bases, in that order; junction bases with no gene match: 12. The CDR3 is 14 residues long. Per germline, CDR1 SGHRS and CDR2 YFSETQ.

The chain carries TRBV11-3 and TRBJ2-2, with D hard to call. Trimming removed 0 bases at V and 4 bases at J, with 3 bases between. Germline assignment: CDR1 SGHNT and CDR2 YENEEA. This CDR3 comprises 13 residues. The CDR3 region has the DNA TGTGCCAGCAGCTTAGACCGCACCGGGGAGCTGTTTTTT. Protein product: CASSLDRTGELFF.

The chain uses TRBV5-1 and TRBJ2-2; D is possibly TRBD2 (7 bases). This CDR3 has 17 amino acids. V was cut by 4 bases and J by 4 bases, with 20 bases left in between. The germline V gene encodes CDR1 SGHRS and CDR2 YFSETQ. The CDR3 bases are TGCGCCAGCAGCCCCTGGTCGGGGGGCGATGGCACCGGGGAGCTGTTTTTT. Residues: CASSPWSGGDGTGELFF.

This sequence joins TRBV3-1 (or the pseudogene TRBV3-2) and TRBJ1-6; 9 nucleotides align to TRBD1. V lost 7 bases to trimming and J lost 9 bases; unmatched junction nucleotides: 7. Looked up from germline, CDR1 is LGHDT and CDR2 is YNNKEL (reference sequence). This CDR3 has 14 amino acids. The CDR3 sequence is CASNIGQGSSPLHF. CDR3 coding DNA: TGTGCCAGCAATATTGGACAGGGGTCTTCACCCCTCCACTTT.

This clone was seen once. The chain recombines TRBV28 with TRBJ1-3; tentative D call: TRBD1 (6 bases). CDR3 length: 14 amino acids. Germline V gene sequence: CDR1 MDHEN, CDR2 SYDVKM. Deletions cut 6 bases from V and 4 bases from J, with 13 bases between. The CDR3 nucleotides are TGTGCCAGCAGGCAGGGGACATCGGGAAACACCATATATTTT. The encoded protein is CASRQGTSGNTIYF.

The CDR3 bases are TGTGCCAGCAGCCCCAAGGCTAGCGGACAAGAGACCCAGTACTTC. This encodes CASSPKASGQETQYF. The J gene is TRBJ2-5, the V gene TRBV7-3, with TRBD2 matching 7 bases. This CDR3 is 15 amino acids long. Germline CDR1 is SGHTA and CDR2 is FQGTGA. V was pared by 5 bases and J by 2 bases, with 8 bases of the junction left unmatched.

This clone was counted only a few times. V and J are TRBV6-5 and TRBJ1-5, with D perhaps TRBD1 (6 bases). Trimming left V 6 bases short and J 6 bases short, with 9 bases between. The CDR3 loop spans 12 amino acids. CDR1 is MNHEY, CDR2 SVGAGI, per germline. This CDR3 reads CASSLQGQPQHF. In DNA form, the CDR3 reads TGTGCCAGCAGCCTACAGGGTCAGCCCCAGCATTTT.

V is TRBV19 and J is TRBJ2-1, with TRBD1 matching 7 bases. This CDR3 is built from 15 residues. V shed 3 bases, J shed 0 bases, and the junction held 2 bases outside the gene matches. CDR1 and CDR2 from the germline V gene are LNHDA and SQIVND (reference sequence). The CDR3: CASSMTGYSYNEQFF. CDR3 sequence (DNA): TGTGCCAGTAGTATGACAGGGTACTCCTACAATGAGCAGTTCTTC.

The chain links TRBV30 to TRBJ2-2, with D perhaps TRBD2 (6 bases). Germline values: CDR1 GTSNPN, CDR2 SVGIG (reference sequence). The CDR3 runs to 19 residues. Trimming removed 1 base at V and 3 bases at J, with 24 bases between. CDR3 loop: CAWSGIFGGISRDTGELFF. The CDR3 coding sequence is TGTGCCTGGAGTGGGATCTTCGGCGGGATTTCTAGGGACACCGGGGAGCTGTTTTTT.